Given below is one TCR beta chain in context. In the original workflow: From reference gene primer amplification, estimates of nucleated cell counts were derived. Some clones are missing from TCRdb's copy, which holds only in-frame ones; the method was immunoSEQ multiplex PCR. That table supplies the V and J calls and clone size; D and trimming were determined from the DNA. The table includes about 50,000 clones, 70% to 80% detected once. The sample belongs to a study of blood T cell repertoires in COVID-19. Study overall: Some COVID-19 samples were acute and others convalescent; all came from the United States, Italy and Spain. The cDNA or gDNA used as material had been derived from T cells, B-cell-depleted T cells, or PBMCs.

The sequenced sample was peripheral blood. The receptor was derived from a man between 65 and 80 years old with acute or convalescent COVID-19.

The DNA for the CDR3 is TGCGCCAGCAAGGAGCAGAGCATGAACACTGAAGCTTTCTTT. It translates to CASKEQSMNTEAFF. The rearrangement uses TRBV5-1 and TRBJ1-1; D gene ambiguous. V dropped 6 bases and J dropped 0 bases, with 12 bases sitting between them. The CDR3 consists of 14 residues. CDR1 is SGHRS and CDR2 is YFSETQ in the germline V gene. Supplemented by reference TRBV5-1 and TRBJ1-1, the full variable domain reads KAGVTQTPRYLIKTRGQQVTLSCSPISGHRSVSWYQQTPGQGLQFLFEYFSETQRNKGNFPGRFSGRQFSNSRSEMNVSTLELGDSALYLCASKEQSMNTEAFFGQGTRLTVV.